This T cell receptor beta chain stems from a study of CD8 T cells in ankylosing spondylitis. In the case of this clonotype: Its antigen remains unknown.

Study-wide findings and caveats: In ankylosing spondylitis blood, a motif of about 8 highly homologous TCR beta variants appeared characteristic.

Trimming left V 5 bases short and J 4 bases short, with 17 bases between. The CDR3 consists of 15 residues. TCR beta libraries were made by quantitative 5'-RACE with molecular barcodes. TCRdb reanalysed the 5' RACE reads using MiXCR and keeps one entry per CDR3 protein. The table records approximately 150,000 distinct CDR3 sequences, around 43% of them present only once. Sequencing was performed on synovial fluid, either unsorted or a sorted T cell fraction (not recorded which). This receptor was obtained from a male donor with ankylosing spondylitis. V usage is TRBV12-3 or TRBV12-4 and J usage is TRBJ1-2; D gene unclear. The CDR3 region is CASSPPPGSSYGYTF. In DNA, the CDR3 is TGTGCCAGCAGTCCCCCGCCGGGGTCAAGCTATGGCTACACCTTC.